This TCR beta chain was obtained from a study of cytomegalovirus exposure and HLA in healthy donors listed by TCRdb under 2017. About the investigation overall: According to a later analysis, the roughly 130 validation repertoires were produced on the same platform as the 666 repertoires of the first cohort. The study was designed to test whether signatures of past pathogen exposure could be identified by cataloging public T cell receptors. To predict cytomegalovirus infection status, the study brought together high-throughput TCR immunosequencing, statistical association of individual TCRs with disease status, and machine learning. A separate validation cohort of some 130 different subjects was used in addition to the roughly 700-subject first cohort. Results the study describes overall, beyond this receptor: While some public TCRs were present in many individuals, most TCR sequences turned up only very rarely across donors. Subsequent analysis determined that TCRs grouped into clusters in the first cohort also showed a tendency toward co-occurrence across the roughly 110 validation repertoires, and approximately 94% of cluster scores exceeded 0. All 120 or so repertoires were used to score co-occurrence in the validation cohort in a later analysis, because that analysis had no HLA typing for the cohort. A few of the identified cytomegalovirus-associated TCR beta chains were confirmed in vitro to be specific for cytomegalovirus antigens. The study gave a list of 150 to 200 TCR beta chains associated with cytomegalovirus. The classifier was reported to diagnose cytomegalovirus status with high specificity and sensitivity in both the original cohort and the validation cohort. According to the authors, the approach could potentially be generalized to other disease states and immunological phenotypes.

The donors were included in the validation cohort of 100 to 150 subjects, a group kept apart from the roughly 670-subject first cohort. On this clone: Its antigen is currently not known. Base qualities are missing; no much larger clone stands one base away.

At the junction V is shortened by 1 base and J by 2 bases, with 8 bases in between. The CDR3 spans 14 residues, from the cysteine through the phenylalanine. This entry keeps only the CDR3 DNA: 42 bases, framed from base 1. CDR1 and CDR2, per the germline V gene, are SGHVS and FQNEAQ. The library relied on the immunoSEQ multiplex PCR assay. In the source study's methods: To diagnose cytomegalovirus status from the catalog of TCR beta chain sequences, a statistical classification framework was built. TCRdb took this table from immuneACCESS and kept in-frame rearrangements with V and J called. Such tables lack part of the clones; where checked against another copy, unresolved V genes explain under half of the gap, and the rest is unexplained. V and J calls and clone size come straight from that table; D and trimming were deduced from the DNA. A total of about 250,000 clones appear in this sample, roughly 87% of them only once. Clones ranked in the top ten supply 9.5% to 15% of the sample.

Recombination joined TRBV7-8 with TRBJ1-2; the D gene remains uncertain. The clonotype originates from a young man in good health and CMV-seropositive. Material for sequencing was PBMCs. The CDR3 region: CASSLGSSNYGYTF. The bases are TGTGCCAGCAGCTTAGGCTCGAGCAACTATGGCTACACCTTC.